The clone carrying this T cell receptor beta chain was counted many times. Hyperthyroidism patients were newly diagnosed, had disease duration under 2 months, and were aged 18 to 65 years. The diagnoses drew upon clinical symptoms, serum thyroxine and TRAb, thyroid ultrasound and orbital computed tomography. This record belongs to a study of T cells in Graves' hyperthyroidism and ophthalmopathy. For the study at large: Before any treatment, at initial diagnosis, peripheral blood was collected.

Amplified TCR beta CDR3 regions came from RNA transcripts. TCR CDR3 regions were first amplified by RT-PCR with HTBI primers. One entry per CDR3 protein, called by TCRdb with MiXCR from the multiplex PCR reads. The sample carries around 350,000 distinct CDR3 sequences, about 13% recorded once. In germline, CDR1 is SGHTA, CDR2 FQGNSA. Trimming cost V 0 bases and J 8 bases, with 22 bases left between them. The CDR3 loop spans 17 amino acids. The J gene is TRBJ1-2, the V gene TRBV7-2; no clear D gene. The sequencing input was blood. The receptor's source is a woman between 18 and 29 years old with Graves' hyperthyroidism. CDR3 sequence (DNA): TGTGCCAGCAGCTTAGCGGCGGGTCCGGGCCAAAGTAGGGGCTACACCTTC. Its translation: CASSLAAGPGQSRGYTF.